Sequencing of this T cell receptor (beta chain) was carried out in a study of T cells expressing NK-cell markers. Turning to the study itself: The sequencing cohort of eight donors included seven HCMV-seropositive individuals and one seronegative individual. General study findings and limits: Six of the donors carried dominant NKG2C+ clonotypes that took up roughly 1.0-8% of their CD8+ T cells.

Synthesis of TCR beta cDNA relied on 5'RACE template switching carrying UMIs. TCRdb reworked the 5' RACE reads into one entry per CDR3 protein, no DNA. In total, the table holds fewer than 400,000 distinct CDR3 sequences. Germline assignment: CDR1 MDHEN and CDR2 SYDVKM. The CDR3 sequence is 15 residues long. To note about this clonotype: The antigen is undetermined.

The TCR originated in a man aged 18 to 69 in good health. The chain has TRBV28 and TRBJ1-2; TCRdb proposes TRBD1, but this gene call is untestable without DNA. Sample: blood T cells: a sorted CD56 or NKG2C T cell subset, CD4+ or CD8+ T cells, or bulk PBMC T cells (not recorded which). The CDR3 protein is CASSRGVQASGGYTF.